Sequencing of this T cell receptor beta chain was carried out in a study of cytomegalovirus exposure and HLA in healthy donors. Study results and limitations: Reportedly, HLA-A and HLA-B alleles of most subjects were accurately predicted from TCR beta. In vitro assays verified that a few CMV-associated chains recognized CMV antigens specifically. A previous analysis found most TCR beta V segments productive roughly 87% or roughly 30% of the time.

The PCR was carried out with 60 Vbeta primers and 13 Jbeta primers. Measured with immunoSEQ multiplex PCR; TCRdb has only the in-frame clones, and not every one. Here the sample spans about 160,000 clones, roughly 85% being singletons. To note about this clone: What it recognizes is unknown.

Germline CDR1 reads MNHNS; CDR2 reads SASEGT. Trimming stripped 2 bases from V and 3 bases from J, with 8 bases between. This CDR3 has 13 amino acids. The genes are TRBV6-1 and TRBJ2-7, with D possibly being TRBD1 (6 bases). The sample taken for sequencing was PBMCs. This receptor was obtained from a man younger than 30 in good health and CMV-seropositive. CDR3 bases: TGTGCCAGCAGTGAAACAGGGAACTACGAGCAGTACTTC. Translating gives CASSETGNYEQYF.